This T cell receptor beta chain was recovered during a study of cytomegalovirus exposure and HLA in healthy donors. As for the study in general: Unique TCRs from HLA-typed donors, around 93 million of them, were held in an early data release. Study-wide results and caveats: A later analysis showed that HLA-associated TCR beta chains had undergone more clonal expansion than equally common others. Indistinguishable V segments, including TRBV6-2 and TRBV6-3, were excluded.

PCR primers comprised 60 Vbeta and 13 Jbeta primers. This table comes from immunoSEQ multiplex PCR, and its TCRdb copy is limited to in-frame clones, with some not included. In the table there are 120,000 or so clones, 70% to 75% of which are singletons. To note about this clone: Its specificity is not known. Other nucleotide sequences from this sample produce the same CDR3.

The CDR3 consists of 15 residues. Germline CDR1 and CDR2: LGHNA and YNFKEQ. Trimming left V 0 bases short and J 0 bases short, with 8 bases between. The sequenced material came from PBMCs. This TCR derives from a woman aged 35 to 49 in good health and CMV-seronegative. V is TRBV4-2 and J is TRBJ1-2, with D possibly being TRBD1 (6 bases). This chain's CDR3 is CASSQDRGANYGYTF. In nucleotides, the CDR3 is TGTGCCAGCAGCCAAGACAGGGGCGCTAACTATGGCTACACCTTC.